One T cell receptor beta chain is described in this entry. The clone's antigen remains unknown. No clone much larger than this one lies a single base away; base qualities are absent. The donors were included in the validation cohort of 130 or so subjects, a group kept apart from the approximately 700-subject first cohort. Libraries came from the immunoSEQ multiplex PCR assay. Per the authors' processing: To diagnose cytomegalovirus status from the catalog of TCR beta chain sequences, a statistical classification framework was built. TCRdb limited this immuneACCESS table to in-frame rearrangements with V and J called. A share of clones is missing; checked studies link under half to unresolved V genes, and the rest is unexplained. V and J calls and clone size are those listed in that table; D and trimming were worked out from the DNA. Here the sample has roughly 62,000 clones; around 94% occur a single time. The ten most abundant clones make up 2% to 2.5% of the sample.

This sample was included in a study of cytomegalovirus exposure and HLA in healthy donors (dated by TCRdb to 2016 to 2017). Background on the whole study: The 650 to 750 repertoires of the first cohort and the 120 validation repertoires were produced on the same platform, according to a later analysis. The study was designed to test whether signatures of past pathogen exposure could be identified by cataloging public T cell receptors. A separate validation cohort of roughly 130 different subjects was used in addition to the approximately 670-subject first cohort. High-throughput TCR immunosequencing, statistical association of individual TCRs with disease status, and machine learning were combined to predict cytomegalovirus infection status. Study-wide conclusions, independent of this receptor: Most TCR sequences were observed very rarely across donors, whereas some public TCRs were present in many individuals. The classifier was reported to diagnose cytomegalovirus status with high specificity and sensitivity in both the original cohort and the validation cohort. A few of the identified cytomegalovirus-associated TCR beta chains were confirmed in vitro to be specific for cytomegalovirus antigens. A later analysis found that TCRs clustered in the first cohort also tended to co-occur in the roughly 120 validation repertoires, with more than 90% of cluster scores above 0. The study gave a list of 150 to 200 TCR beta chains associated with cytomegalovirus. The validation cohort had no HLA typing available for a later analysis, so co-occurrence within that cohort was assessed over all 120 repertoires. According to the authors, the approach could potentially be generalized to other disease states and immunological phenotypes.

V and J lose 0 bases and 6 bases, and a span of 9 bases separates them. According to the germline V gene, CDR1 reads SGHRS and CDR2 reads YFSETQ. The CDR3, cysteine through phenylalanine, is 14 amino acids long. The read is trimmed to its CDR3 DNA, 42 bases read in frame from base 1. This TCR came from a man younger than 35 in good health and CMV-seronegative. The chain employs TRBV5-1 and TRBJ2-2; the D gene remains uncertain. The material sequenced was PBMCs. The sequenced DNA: TGCGCCAGCAGCTTGGCCTCGTTTCCCGGGGAGCTGTTTTTT. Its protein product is CASSLASFPGELFF.